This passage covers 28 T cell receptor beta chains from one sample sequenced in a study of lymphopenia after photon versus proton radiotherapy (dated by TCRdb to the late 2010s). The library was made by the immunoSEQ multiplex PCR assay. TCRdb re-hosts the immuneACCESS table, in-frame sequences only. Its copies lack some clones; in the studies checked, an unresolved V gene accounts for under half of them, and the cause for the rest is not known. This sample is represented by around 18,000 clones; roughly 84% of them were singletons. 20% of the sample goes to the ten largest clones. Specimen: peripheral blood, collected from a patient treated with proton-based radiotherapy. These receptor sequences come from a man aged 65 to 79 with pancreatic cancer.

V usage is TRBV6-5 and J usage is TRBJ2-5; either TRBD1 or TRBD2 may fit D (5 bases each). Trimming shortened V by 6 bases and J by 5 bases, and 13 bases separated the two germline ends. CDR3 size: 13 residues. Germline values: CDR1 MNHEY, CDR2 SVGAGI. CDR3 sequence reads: CASSAVGEETQYF. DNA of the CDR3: TGTGCCAGCAGCGCAGTGGGGGAGGAGACCCAGTACTTC.

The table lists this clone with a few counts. The chain's CDR3 is CASSFGRGALGYTF. CDR3 nucleotides: TGTGCCAGCAGTTTTGGGAGGGGGGCCCTTGGCTACACCTTC. The chain joins TRBV27 to TRBJ1-2; possible D gene TRBD1, 6 bases. The CDR3 sequence is 14 residues long. The germline V and J ends were trimmed by 3 bases and 7 bases, with 15 bases remaining between them. Germline V lookup: CDR1 MNHEY, CDR2 SMNVEV (reference sequence).

The CDR3 region is CAGGPGQPPYGYTF. DNA of the CDR3: TGTGCCGGCGGCCCGGGACAGCCGCCTTATGGCTACACCTTC. The chain is built from TRBV7-9 and TRBJ1-2; TRBD1 matches at 7 bases. The CDR3 loop spans 14 amino acids. Trimming at V came to 11 bases and at J to 5 bases, leaving 14 bases not matched to a gene. CDR1 and CDR2 (germline): SEHNR, FQNEAQ (reference sequence).

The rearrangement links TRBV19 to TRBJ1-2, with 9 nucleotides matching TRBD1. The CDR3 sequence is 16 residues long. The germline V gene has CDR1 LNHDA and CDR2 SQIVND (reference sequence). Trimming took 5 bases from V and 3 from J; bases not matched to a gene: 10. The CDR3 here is CASSPAGTGIYYGYTF. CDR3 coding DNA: TGTGCCAGTAGTCCCGCCGGGACAGGGATTTACTATGGCTACACCTTC.

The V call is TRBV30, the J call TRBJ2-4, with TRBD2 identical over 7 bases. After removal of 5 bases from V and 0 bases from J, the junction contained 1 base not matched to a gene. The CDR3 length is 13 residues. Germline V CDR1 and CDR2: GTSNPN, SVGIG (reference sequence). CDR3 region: CAWRGVAKNIQYF. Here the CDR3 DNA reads TGTGCCTGGCGGGGGGTAGCCAAAAACATTCAGTACTTC. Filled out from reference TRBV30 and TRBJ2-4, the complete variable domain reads SQTIHQWPATLVQPVGSPLSLECTVEGTSNPNLYWYRQAAGRGLQLLFYSVGIGQISSEVPQNLSASRPQDRQFILSSKKLLLSDSGFYLCAWRGVAKNIQYFGAGTRLSVL.

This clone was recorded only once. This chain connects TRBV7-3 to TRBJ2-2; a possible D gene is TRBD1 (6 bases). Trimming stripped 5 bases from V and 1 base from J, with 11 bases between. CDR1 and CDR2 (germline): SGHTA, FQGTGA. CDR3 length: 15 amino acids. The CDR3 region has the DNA TGTGCCAGCAGCCGTCTGACAGGGAACACCGGGGAGCTGTTTTTT. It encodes CASSRLTGNTGELFF.

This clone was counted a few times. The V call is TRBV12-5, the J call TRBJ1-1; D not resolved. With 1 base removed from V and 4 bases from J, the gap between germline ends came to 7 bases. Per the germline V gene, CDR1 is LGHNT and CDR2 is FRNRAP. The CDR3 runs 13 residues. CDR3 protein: CASGLGGSTEAFF. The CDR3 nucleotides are TGTGCTAGTGGTTTGGGGGGAAGCACTGAAGCTTTCTTT.

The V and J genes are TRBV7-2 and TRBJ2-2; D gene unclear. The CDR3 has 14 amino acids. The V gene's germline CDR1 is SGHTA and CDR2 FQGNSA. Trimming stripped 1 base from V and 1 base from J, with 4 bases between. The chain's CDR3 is CASSLGLNTGELFF. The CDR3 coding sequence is TGTGCCAGCAGCTTAGGGCTGAACACCGGGGAGCTGTTTTTT.

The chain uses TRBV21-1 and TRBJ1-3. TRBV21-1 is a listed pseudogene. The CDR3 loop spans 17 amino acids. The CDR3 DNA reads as TGTGCCAGCATAGCTCAAGCTCAACACGGCTCTGGAAACACCATATATTTT. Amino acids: CASIAQAQHGSGNTIYF.

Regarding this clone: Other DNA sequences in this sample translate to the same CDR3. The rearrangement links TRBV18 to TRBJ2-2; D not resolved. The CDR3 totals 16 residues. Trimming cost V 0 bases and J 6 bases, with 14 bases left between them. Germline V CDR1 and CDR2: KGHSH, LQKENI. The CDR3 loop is CASSPPTRGYAGELFF. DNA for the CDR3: TGTGCCAGCTCACCACCTACTCGTGGTTACGCCGGGGAGCTGTTTTTT.

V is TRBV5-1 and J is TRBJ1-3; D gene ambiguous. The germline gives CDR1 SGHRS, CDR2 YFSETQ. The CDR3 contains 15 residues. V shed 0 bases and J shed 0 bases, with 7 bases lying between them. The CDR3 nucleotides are TGCGCCAGCAGCTTGGGCCGAACCTCTGGAAACACCATATATTTT. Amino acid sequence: CASSLGRTSGNTIYF.

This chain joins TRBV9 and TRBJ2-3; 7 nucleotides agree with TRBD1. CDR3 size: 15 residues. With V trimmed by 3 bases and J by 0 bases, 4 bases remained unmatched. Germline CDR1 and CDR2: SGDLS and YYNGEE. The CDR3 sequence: CASSATGTSTDTQYF. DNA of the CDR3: TGTGCCAGCAGCGCGACAGGGACAAGCACAGATACGCAGTATTTT.

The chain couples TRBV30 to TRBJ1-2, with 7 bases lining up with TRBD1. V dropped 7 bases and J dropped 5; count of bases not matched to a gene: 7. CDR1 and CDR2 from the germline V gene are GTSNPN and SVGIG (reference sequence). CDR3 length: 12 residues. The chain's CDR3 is CAFQGDDYGYTF. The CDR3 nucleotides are TGTGCCTTTCAGGGGGATGATTATGGCTACACCTTC.

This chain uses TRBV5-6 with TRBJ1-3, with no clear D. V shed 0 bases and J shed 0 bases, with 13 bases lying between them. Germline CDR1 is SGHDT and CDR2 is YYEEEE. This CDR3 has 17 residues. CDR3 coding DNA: TGTGCCAGCAGCTTGGGTGTCCGATCGACCTCTGGAAACACCATATATTTT. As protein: CASSLGVRSTSGNTIYF.

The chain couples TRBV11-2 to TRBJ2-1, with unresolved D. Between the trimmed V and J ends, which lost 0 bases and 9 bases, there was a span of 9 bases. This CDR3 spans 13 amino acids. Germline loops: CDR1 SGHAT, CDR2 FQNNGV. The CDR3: CASSLDLLAEQFF. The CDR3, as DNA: TGTGCCAGCAGCTTAGACTTATTAGCTGAGCAGTTCTTC. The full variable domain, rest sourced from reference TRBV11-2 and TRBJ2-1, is EAGVAQSPRYKIIEKRQSVAFWCNPISGHATLYWYQQILGQGPKLLIQFQNNGVVDDSQLPKDRFSAERLKGVDSTLKIQPAKLEDSAVYLCASSLDLLAEQFFGPGTRLTVL.

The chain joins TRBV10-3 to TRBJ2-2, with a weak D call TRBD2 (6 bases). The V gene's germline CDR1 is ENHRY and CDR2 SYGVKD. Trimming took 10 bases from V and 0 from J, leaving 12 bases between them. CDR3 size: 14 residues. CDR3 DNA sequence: TGTGCCACCCACGGGGGAACGAACACCGGGGAGCTGTTTTTT. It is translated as CATHGGTNTGELFF.

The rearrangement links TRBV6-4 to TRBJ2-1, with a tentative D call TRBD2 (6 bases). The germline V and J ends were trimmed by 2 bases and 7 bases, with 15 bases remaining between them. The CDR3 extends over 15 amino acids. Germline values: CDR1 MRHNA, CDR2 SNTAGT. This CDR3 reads CASSDAGWGKNEQFF. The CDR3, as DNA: TGTGCCAGCAGTGACGCGGGGTGGGGTAAGAATGAGCAGTTCTTC.

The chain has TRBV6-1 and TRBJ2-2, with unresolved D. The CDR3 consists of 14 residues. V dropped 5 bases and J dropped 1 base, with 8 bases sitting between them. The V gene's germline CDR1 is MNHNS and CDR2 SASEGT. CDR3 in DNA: TGTGCCAGCAGTCCCGCCCGGAACACCGGGGAGCTGTTTTTT. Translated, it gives CASSPARNTGELFF.

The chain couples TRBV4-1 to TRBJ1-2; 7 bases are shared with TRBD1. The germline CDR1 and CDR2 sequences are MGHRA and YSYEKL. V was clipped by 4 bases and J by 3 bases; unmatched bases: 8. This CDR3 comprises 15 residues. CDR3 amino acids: CASSLLVQGHYGYTF. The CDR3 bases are TGCGCCAGCAGCCTCCTTGTACAGGGGCACTATGGCTACACCTTC.

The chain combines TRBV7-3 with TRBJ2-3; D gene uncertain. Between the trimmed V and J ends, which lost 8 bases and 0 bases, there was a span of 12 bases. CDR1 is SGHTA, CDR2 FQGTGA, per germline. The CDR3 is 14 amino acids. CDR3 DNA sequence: TGTGCCAGCTCCCTCGAGCCTAGCACAGATACGCAGTATTTT. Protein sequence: CASSLEPSTDTQYF.

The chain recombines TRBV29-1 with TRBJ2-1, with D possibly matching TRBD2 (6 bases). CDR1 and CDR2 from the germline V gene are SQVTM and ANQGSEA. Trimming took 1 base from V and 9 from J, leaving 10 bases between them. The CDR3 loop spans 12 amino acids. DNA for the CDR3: TGCAGCGTTGAAGTTACGGGAGTTGAGCAGTTCTTC. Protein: CSVEVTGVEQFF.

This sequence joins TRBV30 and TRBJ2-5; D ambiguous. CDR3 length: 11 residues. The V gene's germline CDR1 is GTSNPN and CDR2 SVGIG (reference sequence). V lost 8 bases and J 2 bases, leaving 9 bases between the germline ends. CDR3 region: CAHHRQETQYF. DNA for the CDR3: TGTGCCCATCACAGACAAGAGACCCAGTACTTC.

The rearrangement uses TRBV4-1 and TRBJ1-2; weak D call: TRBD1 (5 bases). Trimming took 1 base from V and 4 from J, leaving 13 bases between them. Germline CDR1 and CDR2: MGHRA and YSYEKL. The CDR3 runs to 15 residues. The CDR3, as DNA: TGCGCCAGCAGCCAAGCTTGGGCAGGGATCTATGGCTACACCTTC. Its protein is CASSQAWAGIYGYTF.

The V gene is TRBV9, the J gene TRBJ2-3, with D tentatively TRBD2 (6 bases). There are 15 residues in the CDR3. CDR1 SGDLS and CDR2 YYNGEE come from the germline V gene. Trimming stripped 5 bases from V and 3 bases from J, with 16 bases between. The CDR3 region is CASSPRRAETDTQYF. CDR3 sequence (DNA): TGTGCCAGCAGTCCTAGGAGGGCTGAAACAGATACGCAGTATTTT.

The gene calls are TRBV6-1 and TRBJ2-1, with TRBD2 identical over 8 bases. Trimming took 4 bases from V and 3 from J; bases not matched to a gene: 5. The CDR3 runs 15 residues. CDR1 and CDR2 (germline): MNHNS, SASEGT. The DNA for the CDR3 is TGTGCCAGCAGTGTTAGCGGGGTCGACTACAATGAGCAGTTCTTC. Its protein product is CASSVSGVDYNEQFF.

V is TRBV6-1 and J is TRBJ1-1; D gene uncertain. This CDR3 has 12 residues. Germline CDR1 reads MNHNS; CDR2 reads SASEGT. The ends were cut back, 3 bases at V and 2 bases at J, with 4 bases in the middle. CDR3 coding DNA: TGTGCCAGCAGTGAGGGTAACACTGAAGCTTTCTTT. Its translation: CASSEGNTEAFF.

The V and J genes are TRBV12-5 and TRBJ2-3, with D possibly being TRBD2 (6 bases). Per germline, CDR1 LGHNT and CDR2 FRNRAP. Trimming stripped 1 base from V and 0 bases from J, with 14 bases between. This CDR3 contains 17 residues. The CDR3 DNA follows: TGTGCTAGTGGTTTGGCCTCCCGCGGGGTTAGCACAGATACGCAGTATTTT. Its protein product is CASGLASRGVSTDTQYF.

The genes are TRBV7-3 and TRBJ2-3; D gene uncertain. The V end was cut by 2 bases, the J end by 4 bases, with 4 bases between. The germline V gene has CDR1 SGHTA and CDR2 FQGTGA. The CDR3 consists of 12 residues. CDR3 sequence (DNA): TGTGCCAGCAGCTTATTCTCAGATACGCAGTATTTT. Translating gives CASSLFSDTQYF.